The 17 T cell receptor beta chains reported below all come from one sample, sequenced in a study of glioma-infiltrating T cells after dendritic cell vaccination. Stated time point: after dendritic cell vaccination, including at tumor progression/relapse. Produced via immunoSEQ multiplex PCR; TCRdb's table is partial and in-frame only. The sample lists about 94,000 clones, less than 90% occurring once. Sequenced here: blood, sampled after dendritic cell vaccination. The receptors shown here come from a human donor with glioblastoma.

The chain carries TRBV7-8 and TRBJ2-7, with 8 bases identical to TRBD2. J lost 1 base, V lost 2 bases, and 7 bases had no gene match. Germline loops: CDR1 SGHVS, CDR2 FQNEAQ. The CDR3 extends over 16 amino acids. CDR3 region: CASSLSSGGPSYEQYF. The CDR3 coding sequence is TGTGCCAGCAGCTTATCCTCGGGAGGGCCGTCCTACGAGCAGTACTTC.

The V and J genes are TRBV14 and TRBJ2-7; maybe TRBD1 (6 bases). V lost 4 bases, J lost 0 bases, and 13 bases lay in between. This CDR3 has 15 residues. Germline assignment: CDR1 SGHDN and CDR2 FVKESK. The CDR3 here is CASSPRGQLSYEQYF. CDR3 in DNA: TGTGCCAGCAGCCCGAGGGGACAACTCTCCTACGAGCAGTACTTC.

The chain combines TRBV28 with TRBJ1-4; D unclear. CDR3 length: 15 residues. Germline V CDR1 and CDR2: MDHEN, SYDVKM. V lost 3 bases to trimming and J lost 5 bases, with 13 bases between them. The CDR3 DNA sequence: TGTGCCAGCAGTTTTTCAGGAATTCCGAATGAAAAACTGTTTTTT. Translated, it gives CASSFSGIPNEKLFF. The whole variable domain, filled in from reference TRBV28 and TRBJ1-4, reads DVKVTQSSRYLVKRTGEKVFLECVQDMDHENMFWYRQDPGLGLRLIYFSYDVKMKEKGDIPEGYSVSREKKERFSLILESASTNQTSMYLCASSFSGIPNEKLFFGSGTQLSVL.

The chain combines TRBV6-6 with TRBJ1-1; D is possibly TRBD1 (5 bases). CDR1 and CDR2 from the germline V gene are MNHNY and SVGAGI (reference sequence). This CDR3 region has 15 residues. V was cut by 2 bases and J by 0 bases, with 10 bases left in between. CDR3 sequence (DNA): TGTGCCAGCAGTTACAGGGGCTCGCTGAACACTGAAGCTTTCTTT. Residues: CASSYRGSLNTEAFF.

The chain uses TRBV2 and TRBJ2-1, with 11 nucleotides matching TRBD2. After removal of 7 bases from V and 4 bases from J, the junction contained 6 bases not matched to a gene. This CDR3 is 15 amino acids long. Germline CDR1 is SNHLY and CDR2 is FYNNEI. The CDR3 bases are TGTGCCAGCACCCGACTAGCGGGGATATACAATGAGCAGTTCTTC. It translates to CASTRLAGIYNEQFF. Based on the CDR3 plus reference TRBV2 and TRBJ2-1, the full variable domain is EPEVTQTPSHQVTQMGQEVILRCVPISNHLYFYWYRQILGQKVEFLVSFYNNEISEKSEIFDDQFSVERPDGSNFTLKIRSTKLEDSAMYFCASTRLAGIYNEQFFGPGTRLTVL.

The chain links TRBV30 to TRBJ1-1, with a tentative D call TRBD1 (5 bases). Germline CDR1 is GTSNPN and CDR2 is SVGIG (reference sequence). The CDR3 runs to 15 residues. Trimming shortened V by 3 bases and J by 0 bases, and 14 bases separated the two germline ends. CDR3 loop: CAWRFFLTVNTEAFF. CDR3 nucleotide sequence: TGTGCCTGGAGATTTTTTCTGACAGTGAACACTGAAGCTTTCTTT.

This chain links TRBV19 with TRBJ1-1; TRBD1 matches 7 bases. Losses at the gene ends were 7 bases for V and 4 bases for J; bases not matched to a gene: 3. Germline CDR1 reads LNHDA; CDR2 reads SQIVND (reference sequence). This CDR3 has 12 residues. Here the CDR3 reads CASTNRGTEAFF. The CDR3, as DNA: TGTGCCAGTACCAACAGGGGCACTGAAGCTTTCTTT.

The V call is TRBV4-1, the J call TRBJ2-7, with 13 bases aligning to TRBD2. The germline gives CDR1 MGHRA, CDR2 YSYEKL. The CDR3 is made up of 17 amino acids. The V segment lost 2 bases and the J segment 4 bases; nucleotides outside the gene matches: 8. DNA for the CDR3: TGCGCCAGCAGCCAACCTCCCGGGACTAGCGGGACTTACGAGCAGTACTTC. This codes for CASSQPPGTSGTYEQYF.

The chain is built from TRBV29-1 and TRBJ2-3; TRBD2 matches 14 bases. Germline trimming cut 7 bases from V and 8 bases from J; bases unmatched to any gene: 11. Germline values: CDR1 SQVTM, CDR2 ANQGSEA. CDR3 length: 15 residues. The CDR3 loop reads CSGGLAGGLEGTQYF. CDR3 sequence (DNA): TGCAGCGGCGGACTAGCGGGGGGCCTGGAGGGTACGCAGTATTTT.

This chain links TRBV30 with TRBJ2-5; 8 bases match TRBD2. CDR3 size: 12 residues. V trimming: 3 bases; J trimming: 6 bases; junction bases outside the gene matches: 3. Germline CDR1 is GTSNPN and CDR2 is SVGIG (reference sequence). The CDR3 sequence is CAWSREGKTQYF. The CDR3 coding sequence is TGTGCCTGGAGCCGGGAGGGGAAGACCCAGTACTTC.

The V and J genes are TRBV7-9 and TRBJ2-1, with 9 bases fitting TRBD2. The CDR3 is 15 residues long. Germline V CDR1 and CDR2: SEHNR, FQNEAQ (reference sequence). Trimming removed 1 base from V and 7 bases from J; junction bases left unmatched: 5. Here the CDR3 reads CASSLGLAGYNEQFF. The CDR3 region has the DNA TGTGCCAGCAGCTTAGGCCTAGCGGGGTATAATGAGCAGTTCTTC.

This clone was observed a handful of times. The chain has TRBV4-2 and TRBJ2-3; a weak D match, TRBD2 (6 bases). Per the germline V gene, CDR1 is LGHNA and CDR2 is YNFKEQ. Trimming shortened V by 4 bases and J by 2 bases, and 16 bases separated the two germline ends. The CDR3 is made up of 16 amino acids. CDR3 nucleotides: TGTGCCAGCAGCCTTATACTGGACTACCACACAGATACGCAGTATTTT. Amino acids: CASSLILDYHTDTQYF.

V gene TRBV7-2 combines with J gene TRBJ2-3; D might be TRBD1 (7 bases). CDR3 size: 16 residues. Per germline, CDR1 SGHTA and CDR2 FQGNSA. V was pared by 5 bases and J by 5 bases, with 20 bases between. The CDR3 DNA follows: TGTGCCAGCAGCCCCAGGGGGGCTTCTTACGGAGATACGCAGTATTTT. Encoded protein: CASSPRGASYGDTQYF.

The chain employs TRBV6-5 and TRBJ1-2, with D possibly TRBD1 on 5 matching bases. CDR3 length: 14 amino acids. Trimming cost V 0 bases and J 4 bases, with 9 bases left between them. Germline V gene sequence: CDR1 MNHEY, CDR2 SVGAGI. CDR3 DNA: TGTGCCAGCAGTTACTCGGGGCAACCCTATGGCTACACCTTC. It translates to CASSYSGQPYGYTF.

This clone was detected once. The V call is TRBV19, the J call TRBJ1-4; 8 positions agree with TRBD1. Germline values: CDR1 LNHDA, CDR2 SQIVND (reference sequence). Trimming at V came to 5 bases and at J to 8 bases, leaving 10 bases not matched to a gene. The CDR3 spans 15 residues. Here the CDR3 DNA reads TGTGCCAGTAGTCTCGCGACAGGGGCTGGGGAAAAACTGTTTTTT. Translation gives CASSLATGAGEKLFF.

V usage is TRBV6-8 and J usage is TRBJ1-1; D is possibly TRBD1 (5 bases). CDR3 size: 14 residues. The V end lost 5 bases, the J end lost 5 bases, and 15 bases lay between the germline ends. CDR1 and CDR2 (germline): MNHGY, SAAAGT. As DNA, the CDR3 is TGTGCCAGCAGTCGTAGGACAAACAGGACTGAAGCTTTCTTT. The encoded protein is CASSRRTNRTEAFF.

The CDR3 loop is CASSLGGGRYNEQFF. Here the CDR3 DNA reads TGTGCCAGCAGTTTAGGCGGGGGACGATACAATGAGCAGTTCTTC. The gene calls are TRBV27 and TRBJ2-1; 7 bases are shared with TRBD2. Trimming cost V 2 bases and J 4 bases; bases outside gene matches: 5. Germline lookup yields CDR1 MNHEY and CDR2 SMNVEV (reference sequence). This CDR3 region has 15 residues.